The 29 T cell receptor beta chains reported below all come from one sample, sequenced in a study of shared T cell receptors in the human thymus. Using immunoSEQ multiplex PCR, the repertoire was profiled, and TCRdb retains in-frame clones only, with some absent. The sample shows roughly 550,000 clones, approximately 78% of them seen only once. The sample was also reused in another study, on human thymus T cells.

Specimen: thymocytes. These receptor sequences come from a boy in the first two years of life with a congenital heart defect.

The rearrangement uses TRBV29-1 and TRBJ2-3; 7 nucleotides line up with TRBD1. V lost 1 base, J lost 1 base, and 8 bases stayed unmatched. The CDR3 extends over 16 amino acids. Germline CDR1 is SQVTM and CDR2 is ANQGSEA. This chain's CDR3 is CSVEGSRQGGTDTQYF. The CDR3 DNA follows: TGCAGCGTTGAAGGTAGCAGACAGGGAGGCACAGATACGCAGTATTTT.

V and J are TRBV13 and TRBJ2-7, with 7 nucleotides matching TRBD1. V lost 4 bases to trimming and J lost 5 bases; unmatched junction nucleotides: 5. The CDR3 loop spans 13 amino acids. Germline CDR1 is PRHDT and CDR2 is FYEKMQ (reference sequence). This CDR3 is CASSYYRGNEQYF. The CDR3 coding sequence is TGTGCCAGCAGCTACTACAGGGGCAACGAGCAGTACTTC.

The chain uses TRBV28 and TRBJ2-3, with D possibly matching TRBD2 (6 bases). The CDR3 consists of 14 residues. Per the germline V gene, CDR1 is MDHEN and CDR2 is SYDVKM. V was shortened by 6 bases and J by 0 bases, with 10 bases between the two germline ends. The CDR3 spells CASSLAGSTDTQYF. The CDR3 region has the DNA TGTGCCAGCAGCCTGGCGGGGAGCACAGATACGCAGTATTTT.

The chain links TRBV5-1 to TRBJ2-3, with D perhaps matching TRBD2 (6 bases). This CDR3 contains 13 residues. V was cut by 4 bases and J by 4 bases, with 10 bases left in between. Germline CDR1 is SGHRS and CDR2 is YFSETQ. In DNA, the CDR3 is TGCGCCAGCAGCGTTTCGGGGGCAGATACGCAGTATTTT. This translates into CASSVSGADTQYF. Together with reference TRBV5-1 and TRBJ2-3, the CDR3 gives the full variable domain: KAGVTQTPRYLIKTRGQQVTLSCSPISGHRSVSWYQQTPGQGLQFLFEYFSETQRNKGNFPGRFSGRQFSNSRSEMNVSTLELGDSALYLCASSVSGADTQYFGPGTRLTVL.

The rearrangement links TRBV7-2 to TRBJ2-7, with a possible D match to TRBD1 (6 bases). The CDR3 runs to 15 residues. Per germline, CDR1 SGHTA and CDR2 FQGNSA. V was pared by 4 bases and J by 2 bases, with 15 bases between. The CDR3 is CASSSHREGAYEQYF. As DNA, the CDR3 is TGTGCCAGCAGCTCCCACAGGGAAGGGGCCTACGAGCAGTACTTC.

On this clone itself: Within the sample, other DNA sequences also encode this same CDR3. The chain recombines TRBV30 with TRBJ2-7, with D possibly matching TRBD1 (6 bases). CDR3 size: 15 residues. Germline lookup yields CDR1 GTSNPN and CDR2 SVGIG (reference sequence). Trimming cost V 0 bases and J 0 bases, with 12 bases left between them. The CDR3: CAWSVRTGSSYEQYF. CDR3 nucleotide sequence: TGTGCCTGGAGTGTCCGCACAGGGAGCTCCTACGAGCAGTACTTC.

This chain connects TRBV11-3 to TRBJ1-2; 7 bases are a match to TRBD1. Germline CDR1 and CDR2: SGHNT and YENEEA. The CDR3 length is 14 residues. V dropped 5 bases and J dropped 8; count of bases not matched to a gene: 11. In DNA, the CDR3 is TGTGCCAGCAGCCCCGAGACAGGGACATCGGGCTACACCTTC. Translation: CASSPETGTSGYTF.

Here the CDR3 DNA reads TGCAGCGTTGATCTCGGGGAGACCACAGATACGCAGTATTTT. It yields the protein CSVDLGETTDTQYF. This chain links TRBV29-1 with TRBJ2-3; D is possibly TRBD2 (5 bases). From germline, CDR1 is SQVTM and CDR2 ANQGSEA. The CDR3 is made up of 14 amino acids. Trimming removed 3 bases at V and 2 bases at J, with 12 bases between.

The V gene is TRBV7-9, the J gene TRBJ2-5; possibly TRBD1 for D (6 bases). CDR1 SEHNR and CDR2 FQNEAQ come from the germline V gene (reference sequence). Trimming took off 9 bases at V and 0 bases at J, with 14 bases between the two ends. The CDR3 is made up of 14 amino acids. The CDR3 sequence: CASQTGRHQETQYF. Here the CDR3 DNA reads TGTGCCAGTCAGACAGGCCGGCACCAAGAGACCCAGTACTTC.

This clone was observed once. Other DNA sequences from this sample encode an identical CDR3 as well. The chain recombines TRBV5-6 with TRBJ2-7; 9 bases are a match to TRBD1. V lost 0 bases to trimming and J lost 2 bases; unmatched junction nucleotides: 0. CDR1 is SGHDT, CDR2 YYEEEE, per germline. The CDR3 loop spans 14 amino acids. The DNA for the CDR3 is TGTGCCAGCAGCTTGGGACAGGGGGCCTACGAGCAGTACTTC. It is translated as CASSLGQGAYEQYF.

The rearrangement joins TRBV12-5 to TRBJ1-2; TRBD1 aligns across 9 bases. CDR3 length: 13 residues. Germline V lookup: CDR1 LGHNT, CDR2 FRNRAP. The CDR3 loop reads CAEQGASGYGYTF. The CDR3 DNA reads as TGTGCGGAACAGGGGGCAAGTGGTTATGGCTACACCTTC.

This clone appeared a single time. The chain employs TRBV13 and TRBJ2-7; 9 bases are a match to TRBD1. CDR1 is PRHDT and CDR2 is FYEKMQ in the germline V gene (reference sequence). V lost 3 bases, J lost 4 bases, and 4 bases stayed unmatched. CDR3 length: 14 amino acids. This CDR3 reads CASSFGTGLYEQYF. The CDR3 coding sequence is TGTGCCAGCAGCTTCGGGACAGGGCTGTACGAGCAGTACTTC.

V and J are TRBV30 and TRBJ2-2, with TRBD2 identical over 10 bases. The germline V gene encodes CDR1 GTSNPN and CDR2 SVGIG (reference sequence). The CDR3 spans 15 residues. J lost 6 bases, V lost 3 bases, and 7 bases had no gene match. DNA for the CDR3: TGTGCCTGGAGGCTAGCGGGAGCGGGATCCGGGGAGCTGTTTTTT. Its protein is CAWRLAGAGSGELFF.

Comments on this clone: At one end, the junction sequence differs from germline, possibly due to a read error. The chain couples TRBV18 to TRBJ1-3; D may be TRBD1 (6 bases). The CDR3 contains 15 residues. In germline, CDR1 is KGHSH, CDR2 LQKENI. The CDR3 coding sequence is TGTGCCAGCTCTCCACAATACAGGGCTGAAAACACCATATATTTT. Its translation: CASSPQYRAENTIYF.

This clone was observed a few times. This chain uses TRBV10-1 with TRBJ2-7, with 10 bases fitting TRBD1. The CDR3 contains 14 residues. CDR1 WNHNN and CDR2 SYGVQD come from the germline V gene (reference sequence). With V trimmed by 5 bases and J by 1 base, 2 bases remained unmatched. The CDR3 DNA reads as TGCGCCAGCAGTCCGGGACAGGGGTCCTACGAGCAGTACTTC. It specifies CASSPGQGSYEQYF.

Details on this clone: At one end the junction does not follow the germline gene, possibly because of a read error. This rearrangement joins TRBV7-7 to TRBJ2-7; TRBD2 agrees at 9 bases. Looked up from germline, CDR1 is SSHAT and CDR2 is FNYEAQ (reference sequence). This CDR3 region has 13 residues. The CDR3 here is CASSPGTSHEQYF. For the CDR3, the DNA is TGTGCTAGCAGCCCCGGGACTAGCCACGAGCAGTACTTC.

The chain combines TRBV27 with TRBJ1-5; no definite D call. The V and J ends lost 5 bases and 9 bases respectively, with 14 bases between them. Germline V gene data show CDR1 as MNHEY and CDR2 as SMNVEV (reference sequence). The CDR3 has 13 residues. The CDR3 loop is CASSPGVLGPQHF. Here the CDR3 DNA reads TGTGCCAGCAGTCCCGGGGTCCTTGGGCCCCAGCATTTT.

V usage is TRBV6-5 and J usage is TRBJ2-7; 10 bases are shared with TRBD1. CDR1 and CDR2 (germline): MNHEY, SVGAGI. The CDR3 totals 15 residues. The trim removed 2 bases at V and 3 bases at J, leaving 4 bases unmatched. CDR3 residues: CASSYPGQGGYEQYF. For the CDR3, the DNA is TGTGCCAGCAGTTACCCTGGACAGGGGGGCTACGAGCAGTACTTC.

The V and J genes are TRBV1 and TRBJ1-1; the DNA was not used to check the table's D call, TRBD1. TRBV1 is recorded as a pseudogene. The CDR3 runs to 14 residues. CDR3 nucleotide sequence: TGCACCAGCAGCCAAGTACAGGGGGCATCCGAAGCTTTCTTT. Translating it yields CTSSQVQGASEAFF.

The chain has TRBV4-3 and TRBJ1-1; D remains ambiguous. Between the trimmed V and J ends, which lost 3 bases and 3 bases, there was a span of 11 bases. Germline V lookup: CDR1 LGHNA, CDR2 YSLEER. The CDR3 has 14 residues. CDR3 sequence: CASSQYRGDTEAFF. Written as DNA, the CDR3 is TGCGCCAGCAGCCAGTATCGAGGTGACACTGAAGCTTTCTTT.

This clone is a singleton in its sample. J is TRBJ1-1 and V is TRBV9, with 10 bases that match TRBD1. The CDR3 spans 21 residues. Looked up from germline, CDR1 is SGDLS and CDR2 is YYNGEE. J was trimmed by 1 base and V by 0 bases; bases with no gene match: 18. CDR3 DNA: TGTGCCAGCAGCGTAGGGATCCCCCGGGGCGGGACAGGGGCGCCGAACACTGAAGCTTTCTTT. Its translation is CASSVGIPRGGTGAPNTEAFF.

V usage is TRBV5-1 and J usage is TRBJ2-3; 12 nucleotides line up with TRBD2. From germline, CDR1 is SGHRS and CDR2 YFSETQ. The V gene end was trimmed by 3 bases and the J gene end by 1 base; junction bases not matched to a gene: 6. There are 17 residues in the CDR3. CDR3 DNA sequence: TGCGCCAGCAGCTCCACTAGCGGGAGGCCGCGCACAGATACGCAGTATTTT. It encodes CASSSTSGRPRTDTQYF.

The chain recombines TRBV19 with TRBJ1-3; D not certain. Trimming cost V 8 bases and J 4 bases, with 12 bases left between them. Germline V gives CDR1 LNHDA, CDR2 SQIVND (reference sequence). The CDR3 runs 13 residues. CDR3 in amino acids: CASLMSQGNTIYF. The CDR3 DNA reads TGTGCCAGTTTAATGTCGCAGGGAAACACCATATATTTT. Based on the CDR3 plus reference TRBV19 and TRBJ1-3, the full variable domain is DGGITQSPKYLFRKEGQNVTLSCEQNLNHDAMYWYRQDPGQGLRLIYYSQIVNDFQKGDIAEGYSVSREKKESFPLTVTSAQKNPTAFYLCASLMSQGNTIYFGEGSWLTVV.

The rearrangement uses TRBV4-3 and TRBJ2-2; a weak D match, TRBD2 (6 bases). With 4 bases removed from V and 5 bases from J, the gap between germline ends came to 14 bases. The germline V gene encodes CDR1 LGHNA and CDR2 YSLEER. CDR3 size: 15 residues. The CDR3 sequence: CASSRDGSRTGELFF. In DNA form, the CDR3 reads TGCGCCAGCAGCCGTGACGGGAGTAGGACCGGGGAGCTGTTTTTT.

The V gene is TRBV28, the J gene TRBJ1-2, with 7 positions matching TRBD1. The CDR3 totals 15 residues. After removal of 6 bases from V and 8 bases from J, the junction contained 15 bases not matched to a gene. From germline, CDR1 is MDHEN and CDR2 SYDVKM. The CDR3 here is CASRPPLDRLYGYTF. In DNA, the CDR3 is TGTGCCAGCAGGCCCCCCTTGGACAGGTTATACGGCTACACCTTC.

In this sample, this clone turned up once. The chain couples TRBV7-8 to TRBJ1-2; 8 positions agree with TRBD1. Germline V gives CDR1 SGHVS, CDR2 FQNEAQ. The CDR3 has 15 residues. With V trimmed by 5 bases and J by 3 bases, 8 bases remained unmatched. The CDR3 here is CASSPRQGSDYGYTF. Written as DNA, the CDR3 is TGTGCCAGCAGCCCTAGACAGGGGAGCGACTATGGCTACACCTTC.

The CDR3 DNA follows: TGCGCCAGCAGCTTGCGGGGGGCGTACGAGCAGTACTTC. This codes for CASSLRGAYEQYF. This sequence joins TRBV5-1 and TRBJ2-7, with a tentative D call TRBD2 (7 bases). The V gene lost 1 base and the J gene lost 4 bases, with 9 bases spanning the gap. The CDR3 spans 13 residues. Germline V gene lookup returns CDR1 SGHRS and CDR2 YFSETQ.

This clone was recorded once. The chain recombines TRBV4-3 with TRBJ2-1, with D possibly matching TRBD1 (6 bases). V was trimmed by 1 base and J by 12 bases, leaving 10 bases between them. Looked up from germline, CDR1 is LGHNA and CDR2 is YSLEER. The CDR3 covers 12 residues. As DNA, the CDR3 is TGCGCCAGCAGCCAAGTAGGGGGATGGCAGTTCTTC. Translated: CASSQVGGWQFF.

The chain has TRBV2 and TRBJ2-7; weak D call: TRBD1 (5 bases). Between the trimmed V and J ends, which lost 8 bases and 5 bases, there was a span of 16 bases. CDR3 length: 13 amino acids. Germline V gene data show CDR1 as SNHLY and CDR2 as FYNNEI. This chain's CDR3 is CASQGSHIDEQYF. The DNA of the CDR3 is TGTGCCAGCCAGGGATCCCATATTGACGAGCAGTACTTC.